This TCR beta chain was retrieved from a study of early T cells in non-severe SARS-CoV-2 infection. Across the whole study: Sequencing targeted bulk RNA from unsorted whole blood, leaving chains unpaired. Findings and caveats of the study: The matching step, a VDJdb search, favored anti-spike CD8 responses and missed private and CD4 specificities.

Germline CDR1 MGHRA, CDR2 YSYEKL. This CDR3 is built from 14 residues. V lost 1 base and J lost 2, with 9 bases in between. This clonotype was recorded at least ten times. Its cognate antigen is unknown. Attachment of unique molecular identifiers was made to individual cDNA molecules. TCRdb reanalysed the 5' RACE reads using MiXCR and keeps one entry per CDR3 protein. The top ten hold more than 8% of the sample, which has approximately 32,000 distinct CDR3 sequences, roughly 3.9% seen once. The TCR comes from an adult who was a healthcare worker with PCR-confirmed SARS-CoV-2 infection or an uninfected control (not recorded which). The source material was whole blood. The V call is TRBV4-1, the J call TRBJ2-7; no clear D gene. CDR3 in DNA: TGCGCCAGCAGCCAAGGCCGGTTACCCTACGAGCAGTACTTC. Amino acids: CASSQGRLPYEQYF.